This T cell receptor (beta chain) was sequenced for a study of OX40 agonist ivuxolimab in advanced cancers. Generated by immunoSEQ multiplex PCR, the TCRdb table keeps only in-frame clones and is missing some. This sample yields about 100,000 clones, of which roughly 95% are seen a single time; 0.15% to 0.2% belongs to the top ten. The CDR3 runs 13 residues. The V and J ends lost 6 bases and 2 bases respectively, with 8 bases between them. Germline loops: CDR1 LNHDA, CDR2 SQIVND (reference sequence). The rearrangement uses TRBV19 and TRBJ1-3; D is uncertain. The TCR originated in an adult with an advanced solid tumor such as melanoma, head and neck, liver or kidney cancer. The starting material was CD4+ or CD8+ T cells sorted from blood, obtained in a trial of the OX40 agonist ivuxolimab. CDR3 DNA sequence: TGTGCCAGTAGGGCCCGCGCTGGAAACACCATATATTTT. Amino acids: CASRARAGNTIYF.